The rows below give T cell receptor beta chains drawn from one sample of a study of blood T cell repertoires in COVID-19. Only in-frame clones appear in the TCRdb table, and some are missing; sequencing was by immunoSEQ multiplex PCR. The sample has roughly 240,000 clones, around 90% seen once. Material: PBMCs or T cells enriched from blood (not recorded which). These receptors all come from a woman aged 25 to 45 with acute COVID-19. The CDR3 runs from the conserved cysteine through the conserved F or W. The D gene is left open where the match is weak. Some rows mark clone size as missing; the rest say once, few, many or name a class of expanded clone.

clone_size: few
cdr3_length: 16
v_call: TRBV18
j_call: TRBJ1-3
d_call: NA
cdr3_aa: CASSPPSTNLGNTIYF
cdr3_nt: TGTGCCAGCTCACCACCGAGTACGAACTTAGGAAACACCATATATTTT

clone_size: NA
cdr3_length: 14
v_call: TRBV19
j_call: TRBJ1-4
d_call: NA
cdr3_aa: CASRARRGREKLFF
cdr3_nt: TGTGCCAGTAGGGCGAGGAGGGGCAGGGAAAAACTGTTTTTT

clone_size: NA
cdr3_length: 14
v_call: TRBV29-1
j_call: TRBJ1-2
d_call: NA
cdr3_aa: CSVNQPTANYGYTF
cdr3_nt: TGCAGCGTTAACCAGCCGACAGCTAACTATGGCTACACCTTC

clone_size: NA
cdr3_length: 13
v_call: TRBV29-1
j_call: TRBJ1-1
d_call: TRBD1
cdr3_aa: CSVRTGGDTEAFF
cdr3_nt: TGCAGCGTTCGAACAGGGGGCGACACTGAAGCTTTCTTT

clone_size: NA
cdr3_length: 13
v_call: TRBV4-3
j_call: TRBJ1-5
d_call: NA
cdr3_aa: CASSQDLAKPQHF
cdr3_nt: TGCGCCAGCAGCCAAGATCTAGCCAAGCCCCAGCATTTT

clone_size: NA
cdr3_length: 15
v_call: TRBV6-1
j_call: TRBJ1-3
d_call: NA
cdr3_aa: CASGRGQSSGNTIYF
cdr3_nt: TGTGCCAGCGGAAGAGGACAGAGCTCTGGAAACACCATATATTTT

clone_size: NA
cdr3_length: 15
v_call: TRBV4-2
j_call: TRBJ2-5
d_call: TRBD2
cdr3_aa: CASSLGTSRQETQYF
cdr3_nt: TGTGCCAGCAGCCTAGGGACTAGCAGGCAAGAGACCCAGTACTTC

clone_size: NA
cdr3_length: 16
v_call: TRBV3-1/TRBV3-2
j_call: TRBJ1-3
d_call: NA
cdr3_aa: CASSQVRRRTGNTIYF
cdr3_nt: TGTGCCAGCAGCCAAGTGCGGCGACGCACAGGAAACACCATATATTTT

clone_size: NA
cdr3_length: 15
v_call: TRBV11-2
j_call: TRBJ2-7
d_call: NA
cdr3_aa: CASSLDTAAGYEQYF
cdr3_nt: TGTGCCAGCAGCTTAGATACGGCCGCAGGCTACGAGCAGTACTTC

clone_size: NA
cdr3_length: 15
v_call: TRBV4-3
j_call: TRBJ2-7
d_call: NA
cdr3_aa: CASSQDARGGYEQYF
cdr3_nt: TGCGCCAGCAGCCAAGACGCCAGGGGCGGCTACGAGCAGTACTTC